This T cell receptor (beta chain) emerged from a study of T cell clonotyping in hematopoietic cell transplantation. The ends were cut back, 3 bases at V and 4 bases at J, with 12 bases in the middle. This CDR3 is built from 13 residues. Germline-derived CDR1 and CDR2 are GTSNPN and SVGIG (reference sequence). A remark on this clone: What it recognizes is unknown.

Study results and limitations: After transplant, recipient diversity fell while pathologically expanded clonotypes grew through day 180. At the given depth, recipient repertoires were over 95% de novo clonotypes. Graft donor and pretransplant recipient Inverse Simpson Index values predicted broader posttransplant TCR diversity.

The repertoire was sequenced with immunoSEQ multiplex PCR; TCRdb's copy has only in-frame clones and lacks some. The sample holds 12,000 or so clones, about half seen once. Specimen: peripheral blood mononuclear cells. This TCR came from a man aged 50-60 years in good health. Some clones in this sample may be carry-over from other donors' samples. The J gene is TRBJ2-5, the V gene TRBV30; tentative D call: TRBD2 (5 bases). This CDR3 is CAWRIRGRETQYF. The CDR3 nucleotides are TGTGCCTGGAGAATTCGGGGTCGAGAGACCCAGTACTTC.